These 7 T cell receptor beta chains came from one sample sequenced in a study of cytomegalovirus exposure and HLA in healthy donors. TCRdb's copy holds only in-frame clones and misses some; the assay was immunoSEQ multiplex PCR. Of 120,000 or so clones in the sample, about nine tenths were seen once. The specimen was PBMCs. The receptors shown here come from a woman under 30 in good health and CMV-seronegative.

Here the CDR3 reads CASSEQGSTDTQYF. CDR3 nucleotide sequence: TGCGCCAGCAGCGAGCAGGGGAGCACAGATACGCAGTATTTT. V and J are TRBV5-1 and TRBJ2-3, with D perhaps TRBD1 (6 bases). The CDR3 consists of 14 residues. Deletions cut 4 bases from V and 0 bases from J, with 9 bases between. CDR1 is SGHRS and CDR2 is YFSETQ in the germline V gene. The entire variable domain, with the rest obtained from reference TRBV5-1 and TRBJ2-3, is as follows: KAGVTQTPRYLIKTRGQQVTLSCSPISGHRSVSWYQQTPGQGLQFLFEYFSETQRNKGNFPGRFSGRQFSNSRSEMNVSTLELGDSALYLCASSEQGSTDTQYFGPGTRLTVL.

V is TRBV5-1 and J is TRBJ2-1; D perhaps matches TRBD1 (5 bases). Between the trimmed V and J ends, which lost 7 bases and 4 bases, there was a span of 12 bases. The CDR3 is 13 amino acids. Germline V gene lookup returns CDR1 SGHRS and CDR2 YFSETQ. The CDR3 nucleotides are TGCGCCAGCGGGCAGGGCCGGTACAATGAGCAGTTCTTC. It codes for CASGQGRYNEQFF.

V usage is TRBV6-4 and J usage is TRBJ2-1; 12 positions agree with TRBD2. The germline gives CDR1 MRHNA, CDR2 SNTAGT. This CDR3 is built from 14 residues. V shed 3 bases, J shed 6 bases, and the junction held 0 bases outside the gene matches. The CDR3 sequence: CASSEGLAGNEQFF. The CDR3 nucleotides read TGTGCCAGCAGTGAGGGACTAGCGGGCAATGAGCAGTTCTTC.

This clone was counted only a few times. This sequence joins TRBV11-3 and TRBJ2-7, with 9 bases lining up with TRBD1. CDR1 is SGHNT, CDR2 YENEEA, per germline. This CDR3 contains 14 residues. With V trimmed by 6 bases and J by 5 bases, 8 bases remained unmatched. The CDR3 region has the DNA TGTGCCAGCAGGACGACAGGGGGTGCACACGAGCAGTACTTC. It codes for CASRTTGGAHEQYF.

The rearrangement joins TRBV5-8 to TRBJ1-5; D unresolved. This CDR3 has 13 residues. Trimming removed 3 bases at V and 7 bases at J, with 11 bases between. Looked up from germline, CDR1 is SGHTS and CDR2 is YDEGEE. The CDR3 here is CASSSSPQQPQHF. The CDR3 bases are TGTGCCAGCAGCTCATCCCCCCAGCAGCCCCAGCATTTT.

The CDR3 DNA reads as TGTGCCAGCAGCCCTCGGACTAGCGGAATATACCAAGAGACCCAGTACTTC. This translates into CASSPRTSGIYQETQYF. The chain is built from TRBV9 and TRBJ2-5; 10 bases line up with TRBD2. CDR3 length: 17 amino acids. Germline CDR1 reads SGDLS; CDR2 reads YYNGEE. Trimming took 4 bases from V and 0 from J; bases not matched to a gene: 9.

The rearrangement links TRBV30 to TRBJ1-5; D might be TRBD1 (6 bases). Germline V gene data show CDR1 as GTSNPN and CDR2 as SVGIG (reference sequence). This CDR3 region has 14 residues. Trimming pared 6 bases from V and 5 bases from J, leaving 17 bases between. The CDR3 sequence is CACMLAGVDQPQHF. For the CDR3, the DNA is TGTGCCTGTATGCTGGCAGGGGTGGATCAGCCCCAGCATTTT.